A single sample gave rise to the 29 T cell receptor beta chains below, sequenced in a study of breast tumors, draining lymph nodes, adjacent tissues. Samples came from axillary lymph nodes draining the breast cancer. TCRdb called the multiplex PCR reads again in MiXCR, with one record for every CDR3 protein. The sample includes approximately 89,000 distinct CDR3 sequences, around 28% of them seen just once. Sequencing was done on a sample of axillary lymph node tissue. These TCRs come from a female donor with breast cancer. Some clones in this sample may be carry-over from other donors' samples.

On this clonotype itself: This may come from a read error, since a much larger clone is one base off. The chain combines TRBV7-2 with TRBJ1-5; possible D gene TRBD1, 5 bases. The CDR3 runs 14 residues. CDR1 is SGHTA, CDR2 FQGNSA, per germline. V was shortened by 5 bases and J by 5 bases, with 13 bases between the two germline ends. DNA of the CDR3: TGTGCCAGCAGCCCAGAGACAGACGATCAGCCCCAGCATTTT. This translates into CASSPETDDQPQHF.

Regarding this clonotype: At one of its ends the junction is not consistent with the germline gene, which may arise from a read error. V gene TRBV7-2 combines with J gene TRBJ2-2; 7 positions agree with TRBD2. This CDR3 comprises 17 residues. Germline lookup yields CDR1 SGHTA and CDR2 FQGNSA. The CDR3 bases are TGTGCCTGCAGCTTAAATTGGCGGGAGTTGGACACCGGGGAGCTGTTTTTT. Its protein is CACSLNWRELDTGELFF.

This clonotype was counted ten times or more. CDR3 residues: CSARDNPTGTGANVLTF. CDR3 bases: TGCAGTGCTAGAGATAACCCGACCGGCACTGGGGCCAACGTCCTGACTTTC. The rearrangement uses TRBV20-1 and TRBJ2-6; D is unclear. The germline V and J ends were trimmed by 0 bases and 2 bases, with 14 bases remaining between them. The CDR3 has 17 residues. Germline V gene lookup returns CDR1 DFQATT and CDR2 SNEGSKA (reference sequence).

This clonotype was recorded a few times. It may be a read error: a sequence one base away is much more abundant. The V call is TRBV5-6, the J call TRBJ2-3; weak D call: TRBD2 (6 bases). Germline CDR1 and CDR2: SGHDT and YYEEEE. The CDR3 consists of 14 residues. V lost 4 bases and J 2 bases, leaving 11 bases between the germline ends. Here the CDR3 reads CASSGGFTTDTQYF. CDR3 in DNA: TGTGCCAGCAGCGGGGGGTTTACCACAGATACGCAGTATTTT.

J is TRBJ1-1 and V is TRBV5-6; the match to TRBD1 covers 7 bases. CDR3 length: 15 amino acids. The ends lost 6 bases at V and 0 bases at J; junction bases unmatched: 8. Germline values: CDR1 SGHDT, CDR2 YYEEEE. The CDR3 coding sequence is TGTGCCAGCACCTCCAGGGGGTCCATGAACACTGAAGCTTTCTTT. Translating it yields CASTSRGSMNTEAFF.

This clonotype was observed many times. The chain recombines TRBV7-9 with TRBJ2-5, with D tentatively TRBD2 (6 bases). This CDR3 region has 16 residues. V was clipped by 1 base and J by 5 bases, with 17 bases between them. From germline, CDR1 is SEHNR and CDR2 FQNEAQ (reference sequence). CDR3 residues: CASSLGSGGFGETQYF. DNA of the CDR3: TGTGCCAGCAGCTTAGGATCTGGGGGGTTCGGGGAGACCCAGTACTTC.

V and J are TRBV28 and TRBJ2-5; no firm D call. Trimming left V 5 bases short and J 13 bases short, with 35 bases between. The CDR3 covers 18 residues. Germline V gives CDR1 MDHEN, CDR2 SYDVKM. The CDR3 DNA reads TGTGCCAGCAGTCCGAAAGTGGAAATGATAGGAGCCGGCTTCAGTGCGTACTTC. Protein sequence: CASSPKVEMIGAGFSAYF.

This clonotype was recorded at least ten times. Written as DNA, the CDR3 is TGTGCCAGCAGTCCCCGGGGGGTGGCTAACTATGGCTACACCTTC. Amino acids: CASSPRGVANYGYTF. The chain is built from TRBV6-1 and TRBJ1-2, with TRBD1 as a possible D gene (5 bases). CDR3 length: 15 residues. V gave up 5 bases and J gave up 0 bases, with 13 bases separating them. Germline CDR1 and CDR2: MNHNS and SASEGT.

In this sample, this clonotype turned up many times. This chain connects TRBV20-1 to TRBJ2-7; 10 positions agree with TRBD2. The junction had 15 bases not matched to a gene; V was cut back by 5 bases and J by 2 bases. The CDR3 is 17 residues long. The germline gives CDR1 DFQATT, CDR2 SNEGSKA (reference sequence). CDR3 sequence: CSALSQTSGQRPYEQYF. The CDR3 DNA is TGCAGTGCTCTATCACAGACTAGCGGGCAAAGACCCTACGAGCAGTACTTC.

In its sample, this clonotype was seen many times. The chain combines TRBV11-3 with TRBJ2-1; 9 bases line up with TRBD2. This CDR3 has 14 amino acids. Trimming cost V 10 bases and J 8 bases; bases outside gene matches: 12. CDR1 is SGHNT, CDR2 YENEEA, per germline. This CDR3 reads CATLGYRTSDEQFF. The CDR3 bases are TGTGCCACTTTGGGGTACCGGACTAGCGATGAGCAGTTCTTC.

This chain links TRBV25-1 with TRBJ1-1; maybe TRBD1 (6 bases). The CDR3 runs to 11 residues. V was shortened by 4 bases and J by 10 bases, with 10 bases between the two germline ends. Germline lookup yields CDR1 MGHDK and CDR2 SYGVNS. CDR3 bases: TGTGCCAGCAGTGTAGGGGGGGGAGCTTTCTTT. It translates to CASSVGGGAFF. Looking up the rest from reference TRBV25-1 and TRBJ1-1 gives the full variable domain: EADIYQTPRYLVIGTGKKITLECSQTMGHDKMYWYQQDPGMELHLIHYSYGVNSTEKGDLSSESTVSRIRTEHFPLTLESARPSHTSQYLCASSVGGGAFFGQGTRLTVV.

About this clonotype: A read error may be the cause here, since a much bigger clone is one base away. The CDR3 does not end in the conserved phenylalanine or tryptophan, so this is likely a read error. The chain uses TRBV3-1 and TRBJ1-5; D call uncertain. Germline V gene lookup returns CDR1 LGHDT and CDR2 YNNKEL (reference sequence). The CDR3 spans 14 residues. With 1 base removed from V and 1 base from J, the gap between germline ends came to 5 bases. The DNA of the CDR3 is TGTGCCAGCAGCCAAGGACGGAGCAATCAGCCCCAGCATTTG. Residues: CASSQGRSNQPQHL.

The V call is TRBV11-1, the J call TRBJ2-5, with TRBD2 identical over 10 bases. The CDR3 runs to 16 residues. V trimming: 4 bases; J trimming: 1 base; junction bases outside the gene matches: 6. The germline V gene has CDR1 SGHAT and CDR2 FQDESV (reference sequence). CDR3 nucleotide sequence: TGTGCCAGCAGCTCCCTCAGACTAGCGGGCCAAGAGACCCAGTACTTC. Its protein product is CASSSLRLAGQETQYF.

The chain uses TRBV15 and TRBJ1-4, with D hard to call. Trimming removed 5 bases at V and 7 bases at J, with 8 bases between. The germline V gene has CDR1 LNHNV and CDR2 YYDKDF (reference sequence). The CDR3 runs to 12 residues. CDR3 in amino acids: CATSPPFEKLFF. The CDR3 region has the DNA TGTGCCACCAGCCCCCCGTTTGAAAAACTGTTTTTT.

This clonotype has only a few counts. Sequence at one end of the junction differs from germline and may be a read error. The chain employs TRBV4-1 and TRBJ1-5; D is perhaps TRBD1 (6 bases). The germline gives CDR1 MGHRA, CDR2 YSYEKL. This CDR3 is built from 14 residues. CDR3 residues: CANSLVGTSQPQHF. As DNA, the CDR3 is TGCGCCAACAGCCTAGTCGGGACAAGTCAGCCCCAGCATTTT.

The rearrangement uses TRBV5-6 and TRBJ2-1, with 10 bases lining up with TRBD2. CDR1 and CDR2 from the germline V gene are SGHDT and YYEEEE. The CDR3 is 16 amino acids. The V gene end was trimmed by 3 bases and the J gene end by 1 base; junction bases not matched to a gene: 4. This CDR3 reads CASSWSSGSSYNEQFF. Written as DNA, the CDR3 is TGTGCCAGCAGCTGGTCTAGCGGGAGTTCCTACAATGAGCAGTTCTTC.

For this clonotype: Just one base apart from a much larger clone, this may be a read error. This sequence joins TRBV5-1 and TRBJ2-2; the D is unclear. V was shortened by 0 bases and J by 6 bases, with 9 bases between the two germline ends. This CDR3 is 14 amino acids long. Per germline, CDR1 SGHRS and CDR2 YFSETQ. The CDR3 coding sequence is TGCGCCAGCAGCTTGGTTTGGGTCGCCGGGGAGCTGTTTTTT. It specifies CASSLVWVAGELFF.

The chain is built from TRBV7-6 and TRBJ2-1; TRBD2 matches at 9 bases. Germline CDR1 is SGHVS and CDR2 is FNYEAQ. The CDR3 loop spans 15 amino acids. Trimming at V came to 3 bases and at J to 6 bases, leaving 6 bases not matched to a gene. CDR3 nucleotides: TGTGCCAGCAGCTTGAATAGCGGGAGTGGCAATGAGCAGTTCTTC. Amino acid sequence: CASSLNSGSGNEQFF.

This clonotype was detected many times. This rearrangement joins TRBV10-2 to TRBJ2-1; 8 bases line up with TRBD2. Germline values: CDR1 WSHSY, CDR2 SAAADI. V lost 8 bases, J lost 5 bases, and 14 bases stayed unmatched. The length of the CDR3 is 16 residues. The CDR3 spells CASATPPGLVNNEQFF. In DNA, the CDR3 is TGCGCCAGCGCCACCCCCCCGGGACTAGTAAACAATGAGCAGTTCTTC.

This clonotype showed up many times. This chain joins TRBV10-3 and TRBJ1-1; D remains unclear. CDR3 length: 15 residues. Germline-derived CDR1 and CDR2 are ENHRY and SYGVKD. Between the trimmed V and J ends, which lost 0 bases and 1 base, there was a span of 9 bases. The CDR3 protein is CAISESPMANTEAFF. CDR3 coding DNA: TGTGCCATCAGTGAGTCCCCAATGGCGAACACTGAAGCTTTCTTT.

This clonotype was seen ten or more times. The chain has TRBV5-1 and TRBJ2-7, with a tentative D call TRBD2 (6 bases). V lost 3 bases and J lost 5, with 18 bases in between. Looked up from germline, CDR1 is SGHRS and CDR2 is YFSETQ. This CDR3 contains 15 residues. The CDR3 loop is CASSWTRPSVDEQYF. CDR3 DNA: TGCGCCAGCAGCTGGACAAGACCTAGCGTTGACGAGCAGTACTTC.

Many counts were recorded for this clonotype. The chain is built from TRBV30 and TRBJ1-5; perhaps TRBD1 as D (5 bases). The V gene's germline CDR1 is GTSNPN and CDR2 SVGIG (reference sequence). The ends were cut back, 1 base at V and 7 bases at J, with 14 bases in the middle. The CDR3 covers 14 residues. The CDR3 spells CAWSGTFGSQPQHF. The CDR3 nucleotides are TGTGCCTGGAGTGGGACATTCGGCTCCCAGCCCCAGCATTTT.

About this clonotype itself: The junction shows a germline mismatch at one end, possibly a read error. The chain couples TRBV6-1 to TRBJ2-2; tentatively, D is TRBD2 (5 bases). CDR1 and CDR2 (germline): MNHNS, SASEGT. This CDR3 spans 15 amino acids. DNA for the CDR3: TGTGCCAGCACCTTCCCGGGCCGACCCACCGGGGAGCCGTTTTTT. Translated, it gives CASTFPGRPTGEPFF.

This sequence joins TRBV20-1 and TRBJ2-1, with D unclear. Trimming pared 1 base from V and 13 bases from J, leaving 14 bases between. CDR1 is DFQATT, CDR2 SNEGSKA, per germline (reference sequence). CDR3 size: 12 residues. Here the CDR3 reads CSARGGTGNQFF. The DNA of the CDR3 is TGCAGTGCTAGAGGTGGCACTGGGAACCAGTTCTTC.

This clonotype was observed at least ten times. The chain links TRBV7-3 to TRBJ2-2, with 10 nucleotides matching TRBD2. There are 15 residues in the CDR3. Germline CDR1 and CDR2: SGHTA and FQGTGA. Trimming cost V 5 bases and J 6 bases; bases outside gene matches: 6. CDR3 loop: CASSPSGSGSGELFF. The CDR3 region has the DNA TGTGCCAGCAGCCCTAGCGGGAGCGGTTCCGGGGAGCTGTTTTTT.

J is TRBJ1-1 and V is TRBV5-8, with D uncertain. This CDR3 has 13 amino acids. Per the germline V gene, CDR1 is SGHTS and CDR2 is YDEGEE. With 4 bases removed from V and 5 bases from J, the gap between germline ends came to 12 bases. The CDR3 is CASSQTRTTEAFF. CDR3 nucleotides: TGTGCCAGCAGCCAGACCCGGACGACTGAAGCTTTCTTT.

V usage is TRBV7-9 and J usage is TRBJ1-4, with D tentatively TRBD1 (5 bases). The CDR3 consists of 15 residues. V lost 3 bases to trimming and J lost 5 bases, with 13 bases between them. CDR1 and CDR2 (germline): SEHNR, FQNEAQ (reference sequence). CDR3 DNA: TGTGCCAGCAGCTTCGCCGCGGCAGGGAATGAAAAACTGTTTTTT. Protein product: CASSFAAAGNEKLFF.

This clonotype is termed medium-sized (0.01 to 0.1%). V gene TRBV12-3 or TRBV12-4 combines with J gene TRBJ1-5; the match to TRBD1 covers 9 bases. The CDR3 has 14 amino acids. Trimming at V came to 5 bases and at J to 4 bases, leaving 3 bases not matched to a gene. The CDR3 spells CASSTGGYNQPQHF. For the CDR3, the DNA is TGTGCCAGCAGTACAGGGGGCTATAATCAGCCCCAGCATTTT.

This clonotype showed up many times. The V gene is TRBV20-1, the J gene TRBJ1-5; unclear D gene. With 6 bases removed from V and 0 bases from J, the gap between germline ends came to 9 bases. The CDR3 spans 13 residues. Germline CDR1 is DFQATT and CDR2 is SNEGSKA (reference sequence). The CDR3 DNA sequence: TGCAGTGCCCAGGAAGCTAGCAATCAGCCCCAGCATTTT. Protein sequence: CSAQEASNQPQHF.